This T cell receptor (beta chain) was obtained from a study of cytomegalovirus exposure and HLA in healthy donors. Regarding the study as a whole: Some TCR beta chains (164 of them) were listed as cytomegalovirus-associated. Despite most TCR sequences being rare, some public TCRs occurred in many donors.

The CDR3 contains 14 residues. CDR1 and CDR2 (germline): SGHTA, FQGNSA. Losses at the gene ends were 6 bases for V and 3 bases for J; bases not matched to a gene: 2. Concerning this clone itself: Its antigen is currently unknown.

Donors came from a validation cohort of fewer than 150 subjects, distinct from the first 666-subject cohort. Some clones are missing from TCRdb's copy, which holds only in-frame ones; the method was immunoSEQ multiplex PCR. The top ten hold roughly 1.5% of the sample, which has around 190,000 clones, 86% seen once. Input material: PBMCs. The chain links TRBV7-2 to TRBJ2-3; TRBD2 matches at 11 bases. The source is a woman between 18 and 29 years old in good health and CMV-seronegative. The CDR3 DNA sequence: TGTGCCAGCAGTCGGACTAGCGGGACAGATACGCAGTATTTT. This sequence encodes CASSRTSGTDTQYF.